The rows below give T cell receptor beta chains drawn from one sample of a study of Ad26.COV2.S vaccination and SARS-CoV-2 variants. TCRdb's table, derived via immunoSEQ multiplex PCR, lists solely in-frame clones and lacks some. The table records roughly 420,000 clones, 89% of them present only once. The sample consisted of peripheral blood, taken in a trial of Ad26.COV2.S vaccine versus placebo. Receptors originate from a person between 18 and 60 years old who received the Ad26.COV2.S COVID-19 vaccine or a placebo. The CDR3 runs from the conserved cysteine through the conserved F or W. D genes are given only for firm matches. Where a row states a size, it is once, few, many or the class of an expanded clone; other rows omit it.

-	-	TRBV7-3	TRBJ1-2	TGTGCCAGCAGCTTATGGGGCGGTCCCAGCGGCTACACCTTC	CASSLWGGPSGYTF
TRBD2	-	TRBV9	TRBJ2-7	TGTGCCAGCAGCGTAGGCGGGGGGCTACCCTACGAGCAGTACTTC	CASSVGGGLPYEQYF
-	few	TRBV12-3/TRBV12-4	TRBJ2-2	TGTGCCAGCAGTTTAAACACCGGGGAGCTGTTTTTT	CASSLNTGELFF
-	few	TRBV7-8	TRBJ1-5	TGTGCCAGCAGCCCGACATATAGCAATCAGCCCCAGCATTTT	CASSPTYSNQPQHF
TRBD2	-	TRBV19	TRBJ2-3	TGTGCCAGTAGGATACTAGCGGGTGCCGGGGATACGCAGTATTTT	CASRILAGAGDTQYF
TRBD1	-	TRBV29-1	TRBJ2-2	TGCAGCGTTCGGACAGGGCTGAACACCGGGGAGCTGTTTTTT	CSVRTGLNTGELFF
-	-	TRBV13	TRBJ1-1	TGTGCCAGCAGCTATAGGACACCATCGCGAGCTTTCTTT	CASSYRTPSRAFF
-	once	TRBV7-9	TRBJ2-6	TGTGCCAGCAGTCGAAAAAACTCTGGGGCCAACGTCCTGACTTTC	CASSRKNSGANVLTF
TRBD2	-	TRBV9	TRBJ2-1	TGTGCCAGCAGCGTAGGAATAGCGGGAACGTACAATGAGCAGTTCTTC	CASSVGIAGTYNEQFF
-	few	TRBV12-3/TRBV12-4	TRBJ1-2	TGTGCCAGCACTATTTTAAGGGCTGGCTACACCTTC	CASTILRAGYTF
TRBD1	-	TRBV6-6	TRBJ2-7	TGTGCCAGCAGTTACTCGACAGGGGAATTCTACGAGCAGTACTTC	CASSYSTGEFYEQYF
-	-	TRBV11-2	TRBJ2-3	TGTGCCAGCAGCTTATGGGTGGGAGATACGCAGTATTTT	CASSLWVGDTQYF
-	-	TRBV15	TRBJ2-2	TGTGCCACCAGCAGATCAGGACAGTACACCGGGGAGCTGTTTTTT	CATSRSGQYTGELFF
-	-	TRBV18	TRBJ2-3	TGTGCCAGTCGTGAGGGGGGCACAGATACGCAGTATTTT	CASREGGTDTQYF
-	-	TRBV5-1	TRBJ1-1	TGCGCCAGCAGCCTCTGGGCCTTAAACACTGAAGCTTTCTTT	CASSLWALNTEAFF
-	-	TRBV27	TRBJ1-6	TGTGCCAGCAGGTACAGGGCAAGCTCCTATAATTCACCCCTCCACTTT	CASRYRASSYNSPLHF
-	-	TRBV6-5	TRBJ1-2	TGTGCCAGCAGTTACTCGCCGAACCCGGTCTATGGCTACACCTTC	CASSYSPNPVYGYTF
-	few	TRBV7-2	TRBJ1-5	TGTGCCAGCAGCTTCTCGGGCCATGATCAGCCCCAGCATTTT	CASSFSGHDQPQHF
-	-	TRBV2	TRBJ1-1	TGTGCCAGCAGCCGACCGTCAGGGAAACCGACTGAAGCTTTCTTT	CASSRPSGKPTEAFF
-	-	TRBV27	TRBJ1-1	TGTGCCAGCAGTTTAATTGGAGGCACTGAAGCTTTCTTT	CASSLIGGTEAFF
-	once	TRBV6-5	TRBJ2-3	TGTGCCAGCAGTTACATGGCTAGCGGCACAGATACGCAGTATTTT	CASSYMASGTDTQYF
TRBD1	-	TRBV18	TRBJ2-1	TGTGCCAGCTGTAGGGGCCCGACAGGGGGCTACAATGAGCAGTTCTTC	CASCRGPTGGYNEQFF
-	once	TRBV9	TRBJ2-7	TGTGCCAGCAGCCCCTCGGACTACGAGCAGTACTTC	CASSPSDYEQYF
TRBD2	-	TRBV4-3	TRBJ2-2	TGCGCCAGCAGCCAATTTGCGGGGGGACCCACCGGGGAGCTGTTTTTT	CASSQFAGGPTGELFF
-	-	TRBV9	TRBJ1-3	TGTGCCAGCAGCGCCGGATTCCGAAACACCATATATTTT	CASSAGFRNTIYF
-	-	TRBV7-2	TRBJ2-1	TGTGCCAGCAGCTTATCGGGAAGCTCCTACAATGAGCAGTTCTTC	CASSLSGSSYNEQFF
-	-	TRBV5-1	TRBJ2-2	TGCGCCAGCAGCTTTAATCGGGGCCACGACACCGGGGAGCTGTTTTTT	CASSFNRGHDTGELFF
TRBD2	-	TRBV2	TRBJ2-4	TGTGCCAGCAGCTGGACTAGCGGGAGGGCTGGGGGGAACATTCAGTACTTC	CASSWTSGRAGGNIQYF
TRBD2	-	TRBV7-9	TRBJ2-1	TGTGCCAGCGTCGACCTAGCGGGATTCTACAATGAGCAGTTCTTC	CASVDLAGFYNEQFF
-	-	TRBV25-1	TRBJ1-6	TGTGCCAGCAGTGAATTGTACGGTTCACCCCTCCACTTT	CASSELYGSPLHF
-	-	TRBV15	TRBJ1-2	TGTGCCACCAGCAGAGATCCGGGGATCTATGGCTACACCTTC	CATSRDPGIYGYTF
-	-	TRBV7-2	TRBJ1-2	TGTGCCAGCAGCTCCGACGGCACCCGACTCTGGTATGGCTACACCTTC	CASSSDGTRLWYGYTF
-	-	TRBV3-1/TRBV3-2	TRBJ2-2	TGTGCCAGCAGCCAAGCCGGGGAGCTGTTTTTT	CASSQAGELFF
-	-	TRBV5-1	TRBJ1-1	TGCGCCAGCAGCTTGTACAGCAAGAACACTGAAGCTTTCTTT	CASSLYSKNTEAFF
-	-	TRBV28	TRBJ1-2	TGTGCCAGCAGTTTATTAGGGACCATCCCCCTCTATGGCTACACCTTC	CASSLLGTIPLYGYTF
TRBD1	-	TRBV5-6	TRBJ1-2	TGTGCCAGCAGCCCGGACAGGGGGATTGGCTACACCTTC	CASSPDRGIGYTF
-	-	TRBV6-7	TRBJ1-2	TGTGCCAGCCCAAACAAGGGGGGCCCTAACTATGGCTACACCTTC	CASPNKGGPNYGYTF
-	-	TRBV4-2	TRBJ1-4	TGTGCCAGCAGCCAAGATAGAGGGGGAAAACTGTTTTTT	CASSQDRGGKLFF
TRBD1	-	TRBV6-5	TRBJ1-1	TGTGCCAGCAGTTGGTGGGACAGGGGGACCACTGAAGCTTTCTTT	CASSWWDRGTTEAFF
-	-	TRBV6-1	TRBJ1-1	TGTGCCAGCAGTGAGAGGGCGACTTTCTTT	CASSERATFF
-	few	TRBV19	TRBJ2-2	TGTGCCAGCACCCTCCGAGGGGACGGGGAGCTGTTTTTT	CASTLRGDGELFF
TRBD2	-	TRBV5-1	TRBJ2-4	TGCGCCAGCAGCCAGACTAGCGGGAGTGACATTCAGTACTTC	CASSQTSGSDIQYF
-	-	TRBV7-2	TRBJ1-2	TGTGCCAGCAGCTTAGCGAGGGGTCGGCCCCCCGGCGGCTACACCTTC	CASSLARGRPPGGYTF
-	-	TRBV19	TRBJ1-2	TGTGCCAGTAGTCGCGGTTCTCTTAACTATGGCTACACCTTC	CASSRGSLNYGYTF
-	-	TRBV27	TRBJ2-5	TGTGCCAGCAGTTTATCTGGGTTGGAGACCCAGTACTTC	CASSLSGLETQYF
-	-	TRBV27	TRBJ2-2	TGTGCCAGCAGTTTACGGGGAGGGGAGCTGTTTTTT	CASSLRGGELFF
-	few	TRBV13	TRBJ1-5	TGTGCCAGCAGCTTAGGAGGGTACAGTAATCAGCCCCAGCATTTT	CASSLGGYSNQPQHF
-	-	TRBV4-3	TRBJ2-7	TGCGCCAGCAGCCAAGAATGGGGATTCCGAAGCTACGAGCAGTACTTC	CASSQEWGFRSYEQYF
-	few	TRBV5-1	TRBJ2-5	TGCGCCAGTTCCGTACAAGTCCAGGGGGGGAAGACCCAGTACTTC	CASSVQVQGGKTQYF